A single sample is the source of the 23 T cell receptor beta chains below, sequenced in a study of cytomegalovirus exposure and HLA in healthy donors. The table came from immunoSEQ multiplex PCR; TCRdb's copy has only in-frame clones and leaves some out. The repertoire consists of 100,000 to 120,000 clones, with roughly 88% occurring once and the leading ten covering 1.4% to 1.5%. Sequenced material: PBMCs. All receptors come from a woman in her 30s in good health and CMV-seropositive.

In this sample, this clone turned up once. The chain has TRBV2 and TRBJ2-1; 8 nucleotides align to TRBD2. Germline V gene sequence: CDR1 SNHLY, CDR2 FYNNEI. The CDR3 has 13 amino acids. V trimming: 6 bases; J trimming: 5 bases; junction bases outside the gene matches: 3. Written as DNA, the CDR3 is TGTGCCAGCAGAGGAGCGGGGGACAATGAGCAGTTCTTC. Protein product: CASRGAGDNEQFF.

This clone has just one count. CDR3 loop: CASSGTGSSTEAFF. The CDR3 nucleotides are TGTGCCAGCAGCGGAACAGGGAGTAGTACTGAAGCTTTCTTT. The chain employs TRBV9 and TRBJ1-1; weak D call: TRBD1 (6 bases). The germline V and J ends were trimmed by 3 bases and 5 bases, with 14 bases remaining between them. Per the germline V gene, CDR1 is SGDLS and CDR2 is YYNGEE. The CDR3 covers 14 residues.

The CDR3 region has the DNA TGTGCCAGCAGCGTAGATGGGACTAGCTTCGATACGCAGTATTTT. Translation: CASSVDGTSFDTQYF. This chain links TRBV9 with TRBJ2-3, with 9 bases lining up with TRBD2. Germline V gives CDR1 SGDLS, CDR2 YYNGEE. The CDR3 sequence is 15 residues long. The ends lost 0 bases at V and 6 bases at J; junction bases unmatched: 5.

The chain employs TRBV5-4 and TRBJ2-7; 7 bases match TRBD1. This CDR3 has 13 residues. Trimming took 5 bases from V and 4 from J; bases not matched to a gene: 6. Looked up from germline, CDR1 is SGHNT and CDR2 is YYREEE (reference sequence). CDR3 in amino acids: CASSRQGRYEQYF. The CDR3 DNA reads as TGTGCCAGCAGTCGACAGGGCCGTTACGAGCAGTACTTC. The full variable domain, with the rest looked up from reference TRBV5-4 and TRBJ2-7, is ETGVTQSPTHLIKTRGQQVTLRCSSQSGHNTVSWYQQALGQGPQFIFQYYREEENGRGNFPPRFSGLQFPNYSSELNVNALELDDSALYLCASSRQGRYEQYFGPGTRLTVT.

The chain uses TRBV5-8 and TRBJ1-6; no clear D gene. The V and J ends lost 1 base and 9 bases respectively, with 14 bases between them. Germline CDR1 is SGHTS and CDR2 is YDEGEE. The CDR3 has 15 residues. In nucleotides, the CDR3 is TGTGCCAGCAGCTTGATGTGGGGAGGAGGTTCACCCCTCCACTTT. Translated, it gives CASSLMWGGGSPLHF.

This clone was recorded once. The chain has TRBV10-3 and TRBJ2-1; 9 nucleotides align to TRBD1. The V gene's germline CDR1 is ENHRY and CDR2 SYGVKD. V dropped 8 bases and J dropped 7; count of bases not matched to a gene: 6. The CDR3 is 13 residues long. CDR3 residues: CAIHRDRDNEQFF. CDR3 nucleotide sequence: TGTGCCATCCATAGGGACAGGGATAATGAGCAGTTCTTC.

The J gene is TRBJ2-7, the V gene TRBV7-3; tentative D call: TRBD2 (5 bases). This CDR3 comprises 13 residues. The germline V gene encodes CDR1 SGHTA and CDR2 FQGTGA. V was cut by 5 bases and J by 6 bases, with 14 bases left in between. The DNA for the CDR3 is TGTGCCAGCAGCCGGGGTACGGGCTCCGAGCAGTACTTC. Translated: CASSRGTGSEQYF.

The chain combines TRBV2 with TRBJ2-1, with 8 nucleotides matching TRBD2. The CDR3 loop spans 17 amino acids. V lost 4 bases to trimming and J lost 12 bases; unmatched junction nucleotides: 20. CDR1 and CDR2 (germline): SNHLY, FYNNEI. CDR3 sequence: CASSVPGLGSLRMGQFF. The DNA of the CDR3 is TGTGCCAGCAGTGTACCGGGACTAGGGTCTCTACGTATGGGGCAGTTCTTC. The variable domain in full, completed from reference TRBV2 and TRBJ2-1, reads EPEVTQTPSHQVTQMGQEVILRCVPISNHLYFYWYRQILGQKVEFLVSFYNNEISEKSEIFDDQFSVERPDGSNFTLKIRSTKLEDSAMYFCASSVPGLGSLRMGQFFGPGTRLTVL.

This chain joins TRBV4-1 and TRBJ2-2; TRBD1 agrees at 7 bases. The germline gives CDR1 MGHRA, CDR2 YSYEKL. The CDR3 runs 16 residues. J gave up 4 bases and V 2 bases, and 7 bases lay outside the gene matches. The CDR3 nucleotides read TGCGCCAGCAGCCAAACGACAGGGTCGGCCACCGGGGAGCTGTTTTTT. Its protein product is CASSQTTGSATGELFF.

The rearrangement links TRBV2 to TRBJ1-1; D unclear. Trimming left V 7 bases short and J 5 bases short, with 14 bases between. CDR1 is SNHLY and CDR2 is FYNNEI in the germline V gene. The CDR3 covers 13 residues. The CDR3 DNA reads TGTGCCAGCAATAGGGAGGTCGGAACTGAAGCTTTCTTT. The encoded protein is CASNREVGTEAFF.

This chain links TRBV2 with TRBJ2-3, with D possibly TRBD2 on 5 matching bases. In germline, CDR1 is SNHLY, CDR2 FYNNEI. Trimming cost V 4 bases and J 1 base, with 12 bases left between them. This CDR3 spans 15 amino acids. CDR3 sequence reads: CASSGFLSGTDTQYF. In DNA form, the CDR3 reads TGTGCCAGCAGTGGCTTCCTTAGCGGCACAGATACGCAGTATTTT. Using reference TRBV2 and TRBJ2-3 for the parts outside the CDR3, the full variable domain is EPEVTQTPSHQVTQMGQEVILRCVPISNHLYFYWYRQILGQKVEFLVSFYNNEISEKSEIFDDQFSVERPDGSNFTLKIRSTKLEDSAMYFCASSGFLSGTDTQYFGPGTRLTVL.

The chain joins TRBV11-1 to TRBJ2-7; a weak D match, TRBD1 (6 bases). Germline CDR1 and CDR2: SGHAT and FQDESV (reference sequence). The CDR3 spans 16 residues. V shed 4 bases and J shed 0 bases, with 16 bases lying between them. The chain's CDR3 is CASSSNPRDNSYEQYF. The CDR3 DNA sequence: TGTGCCAGCAGCTCCAACCCCCGGGACAACTCCTACGAGCAGTACTTC.

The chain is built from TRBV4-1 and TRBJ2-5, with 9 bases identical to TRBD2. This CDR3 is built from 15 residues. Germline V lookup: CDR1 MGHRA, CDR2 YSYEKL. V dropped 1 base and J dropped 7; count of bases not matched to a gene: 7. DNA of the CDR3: TGCGCCAGCAGCCAAGGAGCGGGGGGTTTTGGGACCCAGTACTTC. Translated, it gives CASSQGAGGFGTQYF.

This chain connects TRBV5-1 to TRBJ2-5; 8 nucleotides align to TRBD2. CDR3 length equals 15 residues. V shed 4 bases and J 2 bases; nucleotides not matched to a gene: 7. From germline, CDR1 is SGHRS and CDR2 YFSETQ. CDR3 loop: CASSLTLAGQETQYF. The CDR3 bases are TGCGCCAGCAGCCTAACCTTAGCGGGGCAAGAGACCCAGTACTTC.

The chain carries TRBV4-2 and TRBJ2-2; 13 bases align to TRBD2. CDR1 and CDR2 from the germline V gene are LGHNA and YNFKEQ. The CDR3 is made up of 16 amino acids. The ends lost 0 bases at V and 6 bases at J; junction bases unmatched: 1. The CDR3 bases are TGTGCCAGCAGCCAAGATACTAGCGGGGGGGCCGGGGAGCTGTTTTTT. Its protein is CASSQDTSGGAGELFF.

In nucleotides, the CDR3 is TGTGCCATCAGTCCAGCGGGAGGGCCGGAGGAGACCCAGTACTTC. As protein: CAISPAGGPEETQYF. The chain recombines TRBV10-3 with TRBJ2-5; 10 nucleotides line up with TRBD2. Germline CDR1 reads ENHRY; CDR2 reads SYGVKD. Losses at the gene ends were 5 bases for V and 5 bases for J; bases not matched to a gene: 8. The length of the CDR3 is 15 residues.

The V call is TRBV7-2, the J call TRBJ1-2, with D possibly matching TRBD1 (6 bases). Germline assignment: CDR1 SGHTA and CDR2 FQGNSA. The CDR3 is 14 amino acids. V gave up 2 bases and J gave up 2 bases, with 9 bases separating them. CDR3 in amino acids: CASSLSGQNYGYTF. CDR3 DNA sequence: TGTGCCAGCAGCTTATCCGGACAGAACTATGGCTACACCTTC.

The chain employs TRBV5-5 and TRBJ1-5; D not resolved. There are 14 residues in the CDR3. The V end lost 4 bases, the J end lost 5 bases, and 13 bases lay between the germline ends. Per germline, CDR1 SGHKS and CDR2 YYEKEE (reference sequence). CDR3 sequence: CASSLSGGDQPQHF. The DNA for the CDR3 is TGTGCCAGCAGCCTCAGCGGTGGGGATCAGCCCCAGCATTTT.

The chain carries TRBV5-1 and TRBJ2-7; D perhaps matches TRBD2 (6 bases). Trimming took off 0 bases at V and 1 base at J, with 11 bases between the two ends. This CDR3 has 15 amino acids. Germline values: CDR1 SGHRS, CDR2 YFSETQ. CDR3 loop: CASSLAGTGSYEQYF. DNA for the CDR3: TGCGCCAGCAGCTTGGCCGGGACTGGGTCCTACGAGCAGTACTTC.

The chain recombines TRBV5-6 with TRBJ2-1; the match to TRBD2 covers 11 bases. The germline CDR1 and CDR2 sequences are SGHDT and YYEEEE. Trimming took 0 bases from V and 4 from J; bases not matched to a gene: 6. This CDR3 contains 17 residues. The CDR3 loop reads CASSLAQLAGEYNEQFF. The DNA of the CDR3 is TGTGCCAGCAGCTTGGCCCAACTAGCGGGAGAATACAATGAGCAGTTCTTC.

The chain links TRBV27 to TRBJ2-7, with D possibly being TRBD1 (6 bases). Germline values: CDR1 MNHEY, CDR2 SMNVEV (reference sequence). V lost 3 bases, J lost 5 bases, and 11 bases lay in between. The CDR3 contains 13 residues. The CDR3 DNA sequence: TGTGCCAGCAGTTTCGACAGGATCAACGAGCAGTACTTC. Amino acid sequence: CASSFDRINEQYF.

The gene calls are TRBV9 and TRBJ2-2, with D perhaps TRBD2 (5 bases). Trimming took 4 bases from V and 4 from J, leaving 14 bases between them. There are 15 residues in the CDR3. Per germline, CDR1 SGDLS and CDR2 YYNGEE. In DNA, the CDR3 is TGTGCCAGCAGCCTGGGTGAGGGTTTCACCGGGGAGCTGTTTTTT. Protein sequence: CASSLGEGFTGELFF.

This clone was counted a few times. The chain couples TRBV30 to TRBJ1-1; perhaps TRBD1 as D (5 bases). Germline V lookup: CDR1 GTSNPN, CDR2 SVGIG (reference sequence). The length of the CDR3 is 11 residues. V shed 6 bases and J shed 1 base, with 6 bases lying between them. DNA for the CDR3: TGTGCCTGCAGGGCGAACACTGAAGCTTTCTTT. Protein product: CACRANTEAFF.